The clone carrying this T cell receptor (beta chain) was detected only once. Its target is unknown. V was clipped by 1 base and J by 3 bases, with 14 bases between them. The germline V gene encodes CDR1 MNHEY and CDR2 SMNVEV (reference sequence). The CDR3 consists of 16 residues. This sample is drawn from a study of STAT3 mutations in large granular lymphocyte leukemia. The assay was immunoSEQ multiplex PCR, and TCRdb's table has in-frame clones only and misses some. In the table there are about 15,000 clones, nearly 95% of which are singletons. The study's findings and limits: At least one immunodominant TCR beta clonotype appeared in every T-cell large granular lymphocyte leukemia patient. In several patients, dominant TCR clone burden exceeded STAT3 mutant burden. Samples missed the first appearance of the clone. Differing intervals and regimens complicate linking therapy response to clone burden. In about 30% of the 18 patients, new TCR clonotypes emerged after therapy.

The genes are TRBV27 and TRBJ2-3; a weak D match, TRBD2 (5 bases). The sequencing sample was made of peripheral blood mononuclear cells. The TCR originated in a woman between 45 and 60 years old with T-cell large granular lymphocyte leukemia. Some clones in this sample may be carry-over from other donors' samples. CDR3 protein: CASSLYGEGVTDTQYF. The CDR3 region has the DNA TGTGCCAGCAGTTTATACGGGGAAGGTGTTACAGATACGCAGTATTTT.